These 26 T cell receptor beta chains were all obtained from the same sample, sequenced in a study of vaccination effects on CD4 cells after COVID-19. The antigens these receptors bind are not known. Profiled with immunoSEQ multiplex PCR; TCRdb holds only in-frame clones, not every one. The data contain approximately 70,000 clones, about 81% of them singletons. Antigen-specific CD4+ T cells expanded by the ViraFEST assay with viral peptide pools were then sequenced. Following culture for around 10 days, CD4+ T cells were isolated. It was two doses of either the BNT162b2 or mRNA-1273 vaccine that participants received. Specimen: CD4+ T cells from PBMCs cultured with HCoV-229E spike peptides, collected after COVID-19 vaccination. The source of these receptors is a human donor who received a COVID-19 vaccine.

This chain connects TRBV3-1 (or the pseudogene TRBV3-2) to TRBJ1-4; D perhaps matches TRBD1 (5 bases). There are 16 residues in the CDR3. Per the germline V gene, CDR1 is LGHDT and CDR2 is YNNKEL (reference sequence). V lost 1 base, J lost 4 bases, and 13 bases lay in between. The CDR3, as DNA: TGTGCCAGCAGCCAAGTTTTAGGGGAAGGTAATGAAAAACTGTTTTTT. It is translated as CASSQVLGEGNEKLFF.

This clone was counted only a few times. This rearrangement joins TRBV10-2 to TRBJ2-7; 7 bases align to TRBD1. Germline CDR1 reads WSHSY; CDR2 reads SAAADI. The trim removed 7 bases at V and 0 bases at J, leaving 15 bases unmatched. CDR3 length equals 17 residues. Written as DNA, the CDR3 is TGCGCCAGCAAGGACAGGCGTCTTACCTTTTTCTCCTACGAGCAGTACGTC. This encodes CASKDRRLTFFSYEQYV.

There are a few counts of this clone. This sequence joins TRBV10-1 and TRBJ1-2, with TRBD1 matching over 8 bases. This CDR3 is 15 amino acids long. J was trimmed by 4 bases and V by 0 bases; bases with no gene match: 4. Germline CDR1 is WNHNN and CDR2 is SYGVQD (reference sequence). CDR3 protein: CASSESTGQAYGYTF. Here the CDR3 DNA reads TGCGCCAGCAGTGAGTCGACGGGACAGGCCTATGGCTACACCTTC.

The chain combines TRBV3-1 (or the pseudogene TRBV3-2) with TRBJ1-2; D not certain. The CDR3 is 15 amino acids. Germline assignment: CDR1 LGHDT and CDR2 YNNKEL (reference sequence). Trimming stripped 4 bases from V and 6 bases from J, with 18 bases between. CDR3 DNA: TGTGCCAGCAGCCCCCTCCCGGGATTGTATAATGGCTACACCTTC. This sequence encodes CASSPLPGLYNGYTF.

The rearrangement uses TRBV4-2 and TRBJ2-1; 11 bases line up with TRBD2. Germline CDR1 reads LGHNA; CDR2 reads YNFKEQ. V trimming: 3 bases; J trimming: 5 bases; junction bases outside the gene matches: 3. This CDR3 spans 15 amino acids. DNA for the CDR3: TGTGCCAGCAGCCACTTGGGACTAGCGGACAATGAGCAGTTCTTC. Its translation is CASSHLGLADNEQFF.

The chain joins TRBV11-3 to TRBJ2-1; possible D gene TRBD1, 6 bases. This CDR3 has 17 residues. Germline V gene sequence: CDR1 SGHNT, CDR2 YENEEA. Trimming took 3 bases from V and 6 from J, leaving 21 bases between them. In DNA form, the CDR3 reads TGTGCCAGCAGCTTGGATAAAGGGACATTAACCCTCAATGAGCAGTTCTTC. Translating it yields CASSLDKGTLTLNEQFF. Combining the CDR3 with reference TRBV11-3 and TRBJ2-1 gives the whole variable domain EAGVVQSPRYKIIEKKQPVAFWCNPISGHNTLYWYLQNLGQGPELLIRYENEEAVDDSQLPKDRFSAERLKGVDSTLKIQPAELGDSAVYLCASSLDKGTLTLNEQFFGPGTRLTVL.

This CDR3 reads CASSFTGTAVKSEQFF. CDR3 nucleotide sequence: TGCGCCAGCAGCTTTACCGGGACAGCCGTGAAAAGTGAGCAGTTCTTC. The chain has TRBV5-1 and TRBJ2-1, with 7 positions matching TRBD1. This CDR3 has 16 amino acids. The germline V gene encodes CDR1 SGHRS and CDR2 YFSETQ. After removal of 2 bases from V and 9 bases from J, the junction contained 14 bases not matched to a gene.

This chain links TRBV7-2 with TRBJ2-1; D call uncertain. The CDR3 has 13 amino acids. Between the trimmed V and J ends, which lost 3 bases and 4 bases, there was a span of 7 bases. Germline V lookup: CDR1 SGHTA, CDR2 FQGNSA. CDR3: CASSFSIYNEQFF. The CDR3, as DNA: TGTGCCAGCAGCTTTTCTATTTACAATGAGCAGTTCTTC.

The CDR3 nucleotides are TGTGCCAGCCCCGGGTTCCGCCATGAGCAGTTCTTC. Translated: CASPGFRHEQFF. J is TRBJ2-1 and V is TRBV5-8; no clear D gene. The CDR3 spans 12 residues. V lost 7 bases to trimming and J lost 8 bases, with 13 bases between them. CDR1 SGHTS and CDR2 YDEGEE come from the germline V gene.

V is TRBV27 and J is TRBJ2-2; TRBD1 matches 11 bases. In germline, CDR1 is MNHEY, CDR2 SMNVEV (reference sequence). V trimming: 6 bases; J trimming: 8 bases; junction bases outside the gene matches: 5. The CDR3 spans 14 residues. The CDR3 here is CASRSDRGLGELFF. CDR3 in DNA: TGTGCCAGCAGATCGGACAGGGGGCTAGGGGAGCTGTTTTTT.

The chain has TRBV19 and TRBJ2-2, with D hard to call. Germline V lookup: CDR1 LNHDA, CDR2 SQIVND (reference sequence). The V end lost 8 bases, the J end lost 6 bases, and 7 bases lay between the germline ends. The CDR3 contains 11 residues. The CDR3: CASHGAGELFF. DNA of the CDR3: TGTGCCAGTCATGGTGCCGGGGAGCTGTTTTTT.

The V and J genes are TRBV6-1 and TRBJ1-1, with a possible D match to TRBD1 (5 bases). Germline CDR1 and CDR2: MNHNS and SASEGT. CDR3 size: 14 residues. V was trimmed by 2 bases and J by 4 bases, leaving 11 bases between them. CDR3 protein: CASSEQGKTTEAFF. DNA for the CDR3: TGTGCCAGCAGTGAACAGGGAAAGACCACTGAAGCTTTCTTT.

This chain uses TRBV19 with TRBJ2-1; TRBD2 is a possible D gene (5 bases). The CDR3 extends over 17 amino acids. V was clipped by 6 bases and J by 1 base, with 19 bases between them. The V gene's germline CDR1 is LNHDA and CDR2 SQIVND (reference sequence). CDR3 nucleotide sequence: TGTGCCAGTAGCTATTCCGTCGCAGGAGGATCCTACAATGAGCAGTTCTTC. It specifies CASSYSVAGGSYNEQFF.

The chain is built from TRBV10-3 and TRBJ2-6; maybe TRBD1 (5 bases). The V gene's germline CDR1 is ENHRY and CDR2 SYGVKD. The length of the CDR3 is 14 residues. The germline V and J ends were trimmed by 4 bases and 4 bases, with 8 bases remaining between them. The CDR3 sequence: CAISVTAGANVLTF. The CDR3 nucleotides are TGTGCCATCAGTGTGACAGCCGGGGCCAACGTCCTGACTTTC.

The rearrangement joins TRBV12-3 or TRBV12-4 to TRBJ1-2; D is unclear. V was pared by 6 bases and J by 2 bases, with 10 bases between. The CDR3 contains 13 residues. The CDR3 is CASSLSYNYGYTF. The CDR3 DNA follows: TGTGCCAGCAGCCTCAGCTACAACTATGGCTACACCTTC.

CDR3 loop: CAWRGQGSSGANVLTF. DNA for the CDR3: TGTGCCTGGAGGGGACAGGGGAGCTCTGGGGCCAACGTCCTGACTTTC. The V gene is TRBV30, the J gene TRBJ2-6, with 10 bases aligning to TRBD1. The J segment lost 0 bases and the V segment lost 3 bases, leaving 2 bases of the junction unmatched. Germline V CDR1 and CDR2: GTSNPN, SVGIG (reference sequence). The CDR3 is 16 residues long. The full variable domain, rest sourced from reference TRBV30 and TRBJ2-6, is SQTIHQWPATLVQPVGSPLSLECTVEGTSNPNLYWYRQAAGRGLQLLFYSVGIGQISSEVPQNLSASRPQDRQFILSSKKLLLSDSGFYLCAWRGQGSSGANVLTFGAGSRLTVL.

The genes are TRBV2 and TRBJ2-2, with D possibly being TRBD2 (6 bases). Germline values: CDR1 SNHLY, CDR2 FYNNEI. Trimming took 6 bases from V and 0 from J, leaving 11 bases between them. The CDR3 runs to 15 residues. CDR3 residues: CASRYGDSNTGELFF. The CDR3 region has the DNA TGTGCCAGCAGATACGGGGACTCGAACACCGGGGAGCTGTTTTTT. Looking up the rest from reference TRBV2 and TRBJ2-2 gives the full variable domain: EPEVTQTPSHQVTQMGQEVILRCVPISNHLYFYWYRQILGQKVEFLVSFYNNEISEKSEIFDDQFSVERPDGSNFTLKIRSTKLEDSAMYFCASRYGDSNTGELFFGEGSRLTVL.

This chain joins TRBV5-1 and TRBJ2-7; D may be TRBD1 (6 bases). Trimming cost V 0 bases and J 6 bases, with 10 bases left between them. The CDR3 totals 13 residues. Germline V gene data show CDR1 as SGHRS and CDR2 as YFSETQ. DNA of the CDR3: TGCGCCAGCAGCTTGGATACAGGGCTCGAGCAGTACGTC. As protein: CASSLDTGLEQYV.

This clone has just a few counts. The V call is TRBV3-1 (or the pseudogene TRBV3-2), the J call TRBJ1-5; 9 bases match TRBD1. The CDR3 sequence is 14 residues long. Germline assignment: CDR1 LGHDT and CDR2 YNNKEL (reference sequence). V dropped 2 bases and J dropped 7; count of bases not matched to a gene: 3. CDR3 sequence: CASSQTGGRQPQHF. The CDR3 nucleotides read TGTGCCAGCAGCCAAACAGGGGGCAGACAGCCCCAGCATTTT.

The V and J genes are TRBV5-1 and TRBJ2-7; maybe TRBD1 (5 bases). This CDR3 comprises 14 residues. CDR1 is SGHRS and CDR2 is YFSETQ in the germline V gene. V shed 4 bases and J shed 1 base, with 12 bases lying between them. The CDR3 DNA reads as TGCGCCAGCAGCCAGGACATAGGGTCCTACGAGCAGTACGTC. The encoded protein is CASSQDIGSYEQYV.

Worth noting for this clone: Other DNA sequences within the sample encode an identical CDR3. The chain combines TRBV5-1 with TRBJ1-3, with D hard to call. The CDR3 consists of 14 residues. The germline V gene encodes CDR1 SGHRS and CDR2 YFSETQ. The ends were cut back, 1 base at V and 0 bases at J, with 5 bases in the middle. The chain's CDR3 is CASSLLDSGNTIYF. The CDR3 region has the DNA TGCGCCAGCAGCTTGTTAGACTCTGGAAACACCATATATTTT.

The rearrangement joins TRBV9 to TRBJ2-6; 7 bases are shared with TRBD1. This CDR3 contains 18 residues. Germline lookup yields CDR1 SGDLS and CDR2 YYNGEE. Trimming cost V 4 bases and J 1 base; bases outside gene matches: 11. CDR3 nucleotide sequence: TGTGCCAGCAGCCCAGCGACAGGGCGAGCGTCTGGGGCCAACGTCCTGACTTTC. Protein sequence: CASSPATGRASGANVLTF.

This rearrangement joins TRBV6-5 to TRBJ2-1, with TRBD1 matching over 8 bases. Germline lookup yields CDR1 MNHEY and CDR2 SVGAGI. The CDR3 runs to 15 residues. V shed 5 bases and J 1 base; nucleotides not matched to a gene: 4. The CDR3 spells CASSPDRGSYNEQFF. CDR3 sequence (DNA): TGTGCCAGCAGTCCAGACAGGGGATCCTACAATGAGCAGTTCTTC.

The V and J genes are TRBV4-3 and TRBJ1-2; the D is unclear. This CDR3 region has 15 residues. Germline CDR1 LGHNA, CDR2 YSLEER. V lost 0 bases to trimming and J lost 1 base, with 9 bases between them. The CDR3 bases are TGCGCCAGCAGCCAAGATACGGGTTTTAACTATGGCTACACCTTC. It specifies CASSQDTGFNYGYTF.

V and J are TRBV5-4 and TRBJ2-2; 12 bases are a match to TRBD2. The CDR3 totals 15 residues. The germline V gene encodes CDR1 SGHNT and CDR2 YYREEE (reference sequence). The trim removed 3 bases at V and 5 bases at J, leaving 2 bases unmatched. For the CDR3, the DNA is TGTGCCAGCAGCTCACTAGCGGGGGGAACCGGGGAGCTGTTTTTT. It encodes CASSSLAGGTGELFF. Supplemented by reference TRBV5-4 and TRBJ2-2, the full variable domain reads ETGVTQSPTHLIKTRGQQVTLRCSSQSGHNTVSWYQQALGQGPQFIFQYYREEENGRGNFPPRFSGLQFPNYSSELNVNALELDDSALYLCASSSLAGGTGELFFGEGSRLTVL.

V and J are TRBV27 and TRBJ1-1; D call uncertain. Trimming shortened V by 5 bases and J by 6 bases, and 13 bases separated the two germline ends. The CDR3 covers 13 residues. Germline CDR1 reads MNHEY; CDR2 reads SMNVEV (reference sequence). The CDR3 nucleotides are TGTGCCAGCAGTGCAAACCACCGATCTGAAGCTTTCTTT. Its translation is CASSANHRSEAFF.